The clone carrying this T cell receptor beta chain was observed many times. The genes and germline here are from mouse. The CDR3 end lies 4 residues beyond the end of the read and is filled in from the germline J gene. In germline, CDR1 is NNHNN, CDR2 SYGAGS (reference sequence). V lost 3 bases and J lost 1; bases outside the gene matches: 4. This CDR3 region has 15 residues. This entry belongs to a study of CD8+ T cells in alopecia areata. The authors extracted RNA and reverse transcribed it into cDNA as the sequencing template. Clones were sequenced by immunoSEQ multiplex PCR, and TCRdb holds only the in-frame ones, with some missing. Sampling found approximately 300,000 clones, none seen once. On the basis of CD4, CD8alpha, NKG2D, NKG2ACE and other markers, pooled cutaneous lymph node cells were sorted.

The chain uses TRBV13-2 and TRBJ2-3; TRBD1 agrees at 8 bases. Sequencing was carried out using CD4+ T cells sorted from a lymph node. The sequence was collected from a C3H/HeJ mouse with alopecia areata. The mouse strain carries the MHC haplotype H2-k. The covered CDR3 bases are TGTGCCAGCGGTGGGACAGGGATGGGTGCAGAA. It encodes CASGGTGMGAE. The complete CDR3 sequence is CASGGTGMGAETLYF.